Following are 12 T cell receptor beta chains from one sample sequenced in a study of blood T cell repertoires in COVID-19. Produced via immunoSEQ multiplex PCR; TCRdb's table is partial and in-frame only. Found here are roughly 430,000 clones, approximately 90% of them singletons; the top ten hold 1.4%. The specimen sequenced was PBMCs or T cells enriched from blood (not recorded which). The receptors were gathered from a woman aged 18-29 years who had been exposed to COVID-19.

This chain links TRBV12-2 with TRBJ2-7; the table's D call, TRBD1, has no DNA check behind it. TRBV12-2 represents a pseudogene. This CDR3 is 16 amino acids long. In DNA form, the CDR3 reads TGTGCAAGTCGCTTAGCGACCTTAGGACAAGCCCCGGGGCAGTACTTC. Residues: CASRLATLGQAPGQYF.

The chain recombines TRBV19 with TRBJ2-3; D call uncertain. V was shortened by 5 bases and J by 2 bases, with 5 bases between the two germline ends. The germline gives CDR1 LNHDA, CDR2 SQIVND (reference sequence). The CDR3 runs to 12 residues. CDR3 amino acids: CASSQNTDTQYF. CDR3 sequence (DNA): TGTGCCAGTAGTCAGAACACAGATACGCAGTATTTT.

This clone occurred once. This chain uses TRBV6-5 with TRBJ1-3, with D hard to call. Germline values: CDR1 MNHEY, CDR2 SVGAGI. V was trimmed by 6 bases and J by 3 bases, leaving 12 bases between them. This CDR3 spans 14 amino acids. DNA for the CDR3: TGTGCCAGCAGCACAACCCTTCTTGGAAACACCATATATTTT. Its protein is CASSTTLLGNTIYF.

This chain connects TRBV7-2 to TRBJ1-2, with 9 bases lining up with TRBD1. V dropped 4 bases and J dropped 0; count of bases not matched to a gene: 6. The V gene's germline CDR1 is SGHTA and CDR2 FQGNSA. The CDR3 totals 16 residues. The CDR3 here is CASSWVQGAPNYGYTF. CDR3 coding DNA: TGTGCCAGCAGCTGGGTACAGGGGGCGCCTAACTATGGCTACACCTTC.

The J gene is TRBJ2-1, the V gene TRBV5-1, with D possibly being TRBD2 (6 bases). CDR3 length: 15 residues. Trimming removed 2 bases at V and 4 bases at J, with 13 bases between. Germline V lookup: CDR1 SGHRS, CDR2 YFSETQ. The CDR3 region is CASSFGSGPYNEQFF. The CDR3 nucleotides read TGCGCCAGCAGCTTTGGGAGCGGGCCGTACAATGAGCAGTTCTTC.

V and J are TRBV5-5 and TRBJ1-2; 7 bases map to TRBD1. The length of the CDR3 is 17 residues. V shed 3 bases and J 7 bases; nucleotides not matched to a gene: 18. Germline values: CDR1 SGHKS, CDR2 YYEKEE (reference sequence). The CDR3 region is CASSWGVRQGDRRGYTF. The CDR3 bases are TGTGCCAGCAGCTGGGGGGTGCGACAGGGAGATCGGCGTGGCTACACCTTC.

The rearrangement links TRBV27 to TRBJ2-7; 8 nucleotides agree with TRBD1. Trimming took 7 bases from V and 0 from J; bases not matched to a gene: 5. This CDR3 is built from 14 residues. Germline V gene data show CDR1 as MNHEY and CDR2 as SMNVEV (reference sequence). In nucleotides, the CDR3 is TGTGCCAGCATGGACAGGGTCAGCTCCTACGAGCAGTACTTC. This encodes CASMDRVSSYEQYF.

The chain joins TRBV6-1 to TRBJ2-5; possible D gene TRBD1, 5 bases. The CDR3 spans 15 residues. The germline gives CDR1 MNHNS, CDR2 SASEGT. V was clipped by 2 bases and J by 4 bases, with 14 bases between them. The DNA for the CDR3 is TGTGCCAGCAGTGAATCAGGGCAAGTGGGAGAGACCCAGTACTTC. This sequence encodes CASSESGQVGETQYF.

The rearrangement uses TRBV18 and TRBJ2-3, with 7 bases lining up with TRBD2. This CDR3 comprises 14 residues. The V segment lost 2 bases and the J segment 5 bases; nucleotides outside the gene matches: 4. Germline-derived CDR1 and CDR2 are KGHSH and LQKENI. The CDR3 sequence is CASSPASGIDTQYF. CDR3 in DNA: TGTGCCAGCTCACCAGCTAGCGGAATAGATACGCAGTATTTT.

The genes are TRBV9 and TRBJ1-5; D not certain. The length of the CDR3 is 13 residues. Germline V CDR1 and CDR2: SGDLS, YYNGEE. V lost 2 bases, J lost 6 bases, and 9 bases lay in between. This CDR3 is CASSVGGSQPQHF. DNA for the CDR3: TGTGCCAGCAGCGTTGGCGGGAGTCAGCCCCAGCATTTT.

The rearrangement links TRBV19 to TRBJ2-7, with 7 bases lining up with TRBD1. After removal of 2 bases from V and 2 bases from J, the junction contained 6 bases not matched to a gene. The CDR3 consists of 15 residues. Germline values: CDR1 LNHDA, CDR2 SQIVND (reference sequence). The CDR3 here is CASSIRDSGAYEQYF. The CDR3 DNA reads TGTGCCAGTAGTATAAGGGACAGCGGCGCCTACGAGCAGTACTTC.

The V call is TRBV7-2, the J call TRBJ2-5; 10 bases align to TRBD2. The V and J ends lost 1 base and 5 bases, in that order; junction bases with no gene match: 16. Germline V gene sequence: CDR1 SGHTA, CDR2 FQGNSA. This CDR3 has 19 residues. CDR3 in DNA: TGTGCCAGCAGCTTAGAGCATAGGGGGCTAGCGGGAGCGTGGGAGACCCAGTACTTC. Its translation is CASSLEHRGLAGAWETQYF.